These 20 T cell receptor beta chains were all obtained from the same sample, sequenced in a study of blood T cell repertoires in COVID-19 (dated by TCRdb to the early 2020s). Libraries were made using the immunoSEQ multiplex PCR assay. The source is immuneACCESS, and TCRdb retained only in-frame sequences with V and J called. Part of the clones is not carried over; for the studies checked, unresolved V genes explain less than half of this, and the remainder is unexplained. Within this sample are some 250,000 clones, with roughly 80% of them counted one time only. The ten biggest clones cover 3.4% of the sample. Sequencing input: peripheral blood. The receptors here all came from a woman younger than 35 with acute or convalescent COVID-19.

A few counts support this clone. This chain links TRBV27 with TRBJ2-7; 9 positions agree with TRBD2. Trimming removed 6 bases from V and 5 bases from J; junction bases left unmatched: 5. This CDR3 is built from 13 residues. Germline lookup yields CDR1 MNHEY and CDR2 SMNVEV (reference sequence). This chain's CDR3 is CASRPGLAHEQYF. For the CDR3, the DNA is TGTGCCAGCAGGCCGGGACTAGCCCACGAGCAGTACTTC.

This CDR3 reads CASTSGVKGNTIYF. CDR3 nucleotide sequence: TGTGCCAGCACTTCAGGGGTGAAAGGAAACACCATATATTTT. The V and J genes are TRBV6-5 and TRBJ1-3; tentative D call: TRBD1 (6 bases). The V gene's germline CDR1 is MNHEY and CDR2 SVGAGI. Trimming removed 7 bases at V and 4 bases at J, with 14 bases between. This CDR3 has 14 residues.

The gene calls are TRBV2 and TRBJ1-4; D is perhaps TRBD1 (5 bases). CDR3 length: 13 amino acids. V lost 8 bases and J 8 bases, leaving 15 bases between the germline ends. The germline V gene encodes CDR1 SNHLY and CDR2 FYNNEI. In DNA form, the CDR3 reads TGTGCCAGCTCTAGGGGACTTGGGGAAAAACTGTTTTTT. It translates to CASSRGLGEKLFF.

This chain links TRBV28 with TRBJ1-2; 7 bases agree with TRBD1. The V gene end was trimmed by 2 bases and the J gene end by 7 bases; junction bases not matched to a gene: 4. Germline V gene sequence: CDR1 MDHEN, CDR2 SYDVKM. The CDR3 has 13 residues. DNA for the CDR3: TGTGCCAGCAGTTTACCAGGGGGAAGTGGCTACACCTTC. This encodes CASSLPGGSGYTF.

The chain has TRBV18 and TRBJ2-1; 12 bases line up with TRBD2. The length of the CDR3 is 17 residues. J gave up 5 bases and V 2 bases, and 7 bases lay outside the gene matches. Germline CDR1 KGHSH, CDR2 LQKENI. The CDR3 DNA follows: TGTGCCAGCTCACCAAGTCGGACTAGCGGGACTCACAATGAGCAGTTCTTC. Translation: CASSPSRTSGTHNEQFF.

This sequence joins TRBV5-4 and TRBJ2-1; 9 bases are shared with TRBD1. Germline V gene data show CDR1 as SGHNT and CDR2 as YYREEE (reference sequence). The CDR3 extends over 14 amino acids. The V and J ends lost 1 base and 9 bases, in that order; junction bases with no gene match: 5. For the CDR3, the DNA is TGTGCCAGCAGCTTGTGGACAGGGGCTGGTGAGCAGTTCTTC. The encoded protein is CASSLWTGAGEQFF.

The rearrangement joins TRBV6-4 to TRBJ2-3, with D perhaps TRBD1 (6 bases). The CDR3 totals 15 residues. Germline V gives CDR1 MRHNA, CDR2 SNTAGT. V was cut by 5 bases and J by 0 bases, with 12 bases left in between. The CDR3, as DNA: TGTGCCAGCAGTTGGGACATATCTAGCACAGATACGCAGTATTTT. Residues: CASSWDISSTDTQYF.

The rearrangement uses TRBV27 and TRBJ1-2, with D possibly being TRBD1 (6 bases). Trimming took off 6 bases at V and 1 base at J, with 21 bases between the two ends. From germline, CDR1 is MNHEY and CDR2 SMNVEV (reference sequence). This CDR3 is built from 17 residues. The CDR3: CASSSRQAVDRNYGYTF. DNA for the CDR3: TGTGCCAGCAGCTCCCGACAGGCCGTAGACCGTAACTATGGCTACACCTTC.

This clone was detected once. This rearrangement joins TRBV2 to TRBJ2-7; 10 nucleotides line up with TRBD2. The CDR3 sequence is 17 residues long. V was pared by 6 bases and J by 6 bases, with 17 bases of the junction left unmatched. The V gene's germline CDR1 is SNHLY and CDR2 FYNNEI. The CDR3 nucleotides read TGTGCCAGCAGGGGGCTAGCGGGAGATTCCGGACCCCCCGAGCAGTACTTC. As protein: CASRGLAGDSGPPEQYF.

The chain recombines TRBV5-1 with TRBJ2-1; 9 bases are shared with TRBD2. The CDR3 has 16 residues. Germline loops: CDR1 SGHRS, CDR2 YFSETQ. With V trimmed by 4 bases and J by 1 base, 6 bases remained unmatched. Here the CDR3 DNA reads TGCGCCAGCAGCGATCGAGCGGGAGGATCCTACAATGAGCAGTTCTTC. This encodes CASSDRAGGSYNEQFF.

The genes are TRBV28 and TRBJ2-7; 10 bases fit TRBD1. This CDR3 is built from 14 residues. V lost 5 bases, J lost 3 bases, and 4 bases stayed unmatched. Germline V lookup: CDR1 MDHEN, CDR2 SYDVKM. The CDR3 protein is CASSHGQGGYEQYF. The CDR3 DNA sequence: TGTGCCAGCAGTCACGGACAGGGGGGCTACGAGCAGTACTTC.

This chain connects TRBV7-6 to TRBJ2-6, with 7 bases identical to TRBD1. The CDR3 sequence is 19 residues long. Germline CDR1 SGHVS, CDR2 FNYEAQ. V was pared by 3 bases and J by 0 bases, with 11 bases of the junction left unmatched. In DNA, the CDR3 is TGTGCCAGCAGCTTTTCGACAGGGTTTACAGCCTCTGGGGCCAACGTCCTGACTTTC. Its protein product is CASSFSTGFTASGANVLTF.

The rearrangement joins TRBV28 to TRBJ2-7; TRBD1 matches 8 bases. V was clipped by 4 bases and J by 6 bases; unmatched bases: 11. The CDR3 sequence is 15 residues long. The germline CDR1 and CDR2 sequences are MDHEN and SYDVKM. CDR3 sequence (DNA): TGTGCCAGCAGTTCCCCCCCAGGGGGCAGGGTCGAGCAGTACTTC. It translates to CASSSPPGGRVEQYF.

V gene TRBV4-3 combines with J gene TRBJ1-2; D remains unclear. Germline V gives CDR1 LGHNA, CDR2 YSLEER. This CDR3 has 13 residues. V was clipped by 3 bases and J by 4 bases, with 9 bases between them. As DNA, the CDR3 is TGCGCCAGCAGCCAGCAGGACTTCTATGGCTACACCTTC. Translation: CASSQQDFYGYTF.

V usage is TRBV28 and J usage is TRBJ2-7; TRBD2 matches at 8 bases. The V segment lost 6 bases and the J segment 3 bases; nucleotides outside the gene matches: 10. Germline V gene sequence: CDR1 MDHEN, CDR2 SYDVKM. The CDR3 spans 15 residues. DNA for the CDR3: TGTGCCAGCAGCCTCGAGACTAGCGAGGGCTACGAGCAGTACTTC. It translates to CASSLETSEGYEQYF.

The rearrangement joins TRBV4-3 to TRBJ2-6; 10 bases are a match to TRBD1. V lost 4 bases to trimming and J lost 2 bases; unmatched junction nucleotides: 8. CDR1 is LGHNA and CDR2 is YSLEER in the germline V gene. This CDR3 spans 18 amino acids. The CDR3 loop reads CASSRRTGGFTGANVLTF. The CDR3, as DNA: TGCGCCAGCAGCCGACGGACAGGGGGGTTTACTGGGGCCAACGTCCTGACTTTC.

This chain uses TRBV5-6 with TRBJ1-5; D is uncertain. V was trimmed by 4 bases and J by 0 bases, leaving 8 bases between them. CDR3 length: 14 amino acids. CDR1 is SGHDT and CDR2 is YYEEEE in the germline V gene. The CDR3 DNA sequence: TGTGCCAGCAGCACACCAAATAGCAATCAGCCCCAGCATTTT. This sequence encodes CASSTPNSNQPQHF.

The chain couples TRBV6-5 to TRBJ2-7; possible D gene TRBD2, 6 bases. Trimming cost V 7 bases and J 2 bases, with 12 bases left between them. The CDR3 is 13 residues long. Germline lookup yields CDR1 MNHEY and CDR2 SVGAGI. The DNA for the CDR3 is TGTGCCAGCATGGTGTCGGGAGCCTACGAGCAGTACTTC. Its protein product is CASMVSGAYEQYF.

This chain uses TRBV28 with TRBJ1-2, with TRBD1 matching 7 bases. The CDR3 runs 12 residues. V lost 5 bases and J lost 7; bases outside the gene matches: 4. The germline CDR1 and CDR2 sequences are MDHEN and SYDVKM. CDR3 nucleotide sequence: TGTGCCAGCAGTAAACAGGGGACTGGCTACACCTTC. Translated: CASSKQGTGYTF.

This chain connects TRBV7-9 to TRBJ2-7, with 7 positions matching TRBD1. Germline assignment: CDR1 SEHNR and CDR2 FQNEAQ (reference sequence). Trimming removed 5 bases from V and 2 bases from J; junction bases left unmatched: 9. The length of the CDR3 is 15 residues. The CDR3 region is CASSPGTAMTYEQYF. CDR3 nucleotide sequence: TGTGCCAGCAGCCCCGGGACAGCCATGACCTACGAGCAGTACTTC.